This T cell receptor beta chain originates from a study of human T cells and chemical hapten exposure. Looking at the study overall: Small pooled library volume differences chiefly drove per-sample TCR yield variation.

In this sample, this clonotype turned up many times. During construction of the library, unique molecular identifiers were attached to individual cDNA molecules for quantitative, reproducible TCR counting. Original methodology: The median was 95,638 TCRs per sample, ranging 23,224 to 690,600. TCRdb processed the RACE reads anew with MiXCR; each CDR3 protein has one entry. The V and J calls come from TCRdb's annotation, not from the publication. The top ten clones hold roughly 5.8% of a sample with roughly 46,000 distinct CDR3 sequences, 4.4% of them seen once. The time point: healthy volunteer bleed at 2 weeks. The template was total RNA from unfractionated whole blood. Sequencing used whole blood. The sequence was obtained from a human donor in good health. Some clones in this sample may be carry-over from other donors' samples.

The CDR3 DNA reads as TGTGCCAGCTCACGTCTGGGAATCACCGGGGAGCTGTTTTTT. Amino acids: CASSRLGITGELFF. This rearrangement joins TRBV27 to TRBJ2-2; D gene uncertain. The CDR3 is 14 amino acids. The germline V gene encodes CDR1 MNHEY and CDR2 SMNVEV (reference sequence). V was pared by 8 bases and J by 4 bases, with 14 bases between.